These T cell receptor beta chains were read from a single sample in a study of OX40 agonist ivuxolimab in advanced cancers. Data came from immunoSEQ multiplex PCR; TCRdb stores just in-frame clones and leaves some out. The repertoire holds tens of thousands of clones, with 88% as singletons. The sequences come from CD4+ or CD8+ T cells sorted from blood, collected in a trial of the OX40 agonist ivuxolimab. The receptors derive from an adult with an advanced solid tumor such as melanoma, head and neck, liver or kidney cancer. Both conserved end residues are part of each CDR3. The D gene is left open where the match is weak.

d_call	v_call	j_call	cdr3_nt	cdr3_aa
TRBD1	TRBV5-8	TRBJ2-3	TGTGCCAGCAGCTATGTAGGGACAGGCGTGTATTTT	CASSYVGTGVYF
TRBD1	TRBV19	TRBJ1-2	TGTGCCAGTAGTATGACAGGGTGGGATGGCTACACCTTC	CASSMTGWDGYTF
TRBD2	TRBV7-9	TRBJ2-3	TGTGCCAGCAGCTTAACTGTAGGTGGCGGGGGGACTACAGATACGCAGTATTTT	CASSLTVGGGGTTDTQYF
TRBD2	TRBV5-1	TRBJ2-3	TGCGCCAGCAGCTTACGTACTAGCGGAAGCACAGATACGCAGTATTTT	CASSLRTSGSTDTQYF
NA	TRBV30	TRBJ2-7	TGTGCCTGGATTGCAGGTTCCTACGAGCAGTACTTC	CAWIAGSYEQYF
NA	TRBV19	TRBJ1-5	TGTGCCAGTGGGGGGGGGACTCGCAATCAGCCCCAGCATTTT	CASGGGTRNQPQHF
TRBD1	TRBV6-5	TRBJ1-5	TGTGCCAGCAGTCTTGACAGGGGATATCAGCCCCAGCATTTT	CASSLDRGYQPQHF
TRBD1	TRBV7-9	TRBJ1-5	TGTGCCAGCAGCGATAGAGGGACAGAAGGGCAGCCCCAGCATTTT	CASSDRGTEGQPQHF
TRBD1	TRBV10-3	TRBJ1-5	TGTGCCATCAGTGAGCACGGACAGGGCGATCAGCCCCAGCATTTT	CAISEHGQGDQPQHF
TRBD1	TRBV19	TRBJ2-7	TGTGCCAGTAGTATGGGAGTTGACAGGGGTGACGAGCAGTACTTC	CASSMGVDRGDEQYF
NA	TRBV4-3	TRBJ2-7	TGCGCCAGCAGCCAAGTAAAATTCTCCTACGAGCAGTACTTC	CASSQVKFSYEQYF
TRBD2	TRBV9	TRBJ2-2	TGTGCCAGCAGCTTCCAGACTAGCGGCGGGGAGCTGTTTTTT	CASSFQTSGGELFF
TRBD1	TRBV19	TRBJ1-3	TGTGCCAGTAGTATCCTCGGACAGGGCCCCTCTGGAAACACCATATATTTT	CASSILGQGPSGNTIYF
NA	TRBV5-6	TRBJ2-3	TGTGCCAGCAGCTCTCCGGCCCGGCACGGGCGTGCAGATACGCAGTATTTT	CASSSPARHGRADTQYF
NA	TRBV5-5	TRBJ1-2	TGTGCCAGCAGCTTGGCCCTCCGGCCAGATTATGGCTACACCTTC	CASSLALRPDYGYTF
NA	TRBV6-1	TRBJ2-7	TGTGCCAGCAGTGAAGAGAAGGGGCGAACGGAGCAGTACTTC	CASSEEKGRTEQYF
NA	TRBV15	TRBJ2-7	TGTGCCACCAGCAGGGAACGGCTCTACGAGCAGTACTTC	CATSRERLYEQYF
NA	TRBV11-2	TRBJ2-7	TGTGCCAGCAGCCCCTCAGCGACTTGGACCCTAGGGGAGCAGTACTTC	CASSPSATWTLGEQYF
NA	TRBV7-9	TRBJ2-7	TGTGCCAGCAGCTTGGGGACGGCGGACGAGCAGTACTTC	CASSLGTADEQYF
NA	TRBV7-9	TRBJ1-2	TGTGCCAGCAGCTTGTTAAATAACTATGGCTACACCTTC	CASSLLNNYGYTF
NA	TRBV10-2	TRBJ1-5	TGCGCCAGCAGTGAAGCAGGGAACGCTGGGCAGCCCCAGCATTTT	CASSEAGNAGQPQHF
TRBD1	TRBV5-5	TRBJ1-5	TGTGCCAGCAGTATAGACGGGACAGTCAATCAGCCCCAGCATTTT	CASSIDGTVNQPQHF
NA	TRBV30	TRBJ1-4	TGTGCCTGGAGTTTGTGGGGGGTAGGCGAAAAACTGTTTTTT	CAWSLWGVGEKLFF
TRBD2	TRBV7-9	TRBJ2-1	TGTGCCAGCAGCCGTGGACTAGCGGGAGGGAGAGGGGCCTACAATGAGCAGTTCTTC	CASSRGLAGGRGAYNEQFF